This entry lists 24 T cell receptor beta chains sequenced from one sample in a study of blood T cell repertoires in COVID-19. Produced via immunoSEQ multiplex PCR; TCRdb's table is partial and in-frame only. The sample carries 270,000 or so clones, roughly 88% recorded once. Specimen: PBMCs or T cells enriched from blood (not recorded which). The receptors shown here come from a woman aged 40 to 50 with acute COVID-19.

The chain has TRBV11-2 and TRBJ2-1; 7 nucleotides line up with TRBD2. This CDR3 spans 15 amino acids. Per the germline V gene, CDR1 is SGHAT and CDR2 is FQNNGV. V trimming: 1 base; J trimming: 7 bases; junction bases outside the gene matches: 7. The CDR3 DNA is TGTGCCAGCAGCTTAGTTCGGGGAGGGTTGAATGAGCAGTTCTTC. Translation: CASSLVRGGLNEQFF.

The chain has TRBV28 and TRBJ1-1; no clear D gene. Germline CDR1 and CDR2: MDHEN and SYDVKM. This CDR3 contains 11 residues. The ends were cut back, 10 bases at V and 1 base at J, with 7 bases in the middle. CDR3 residues: CATYGNTEAFF. The CDR3 nucleotides read TGTGCCACTTACGGGAACACTGAAGCTTTCTTT. The entire variable domain, with the rest obtained from reference TRBV28 and TRBJ1-1, is as follows: DVKVTQSSRYLVKRTGEKVFLECVQDMDHENMFWYRQDPGLGLRLIYFSYDVKMKEKGDIPEGYSVSREKKERFSLILESASTNQTSMYLCATYGNTEAFFGQGTRLTVV.

This clone was detected only once. V is TRBV10-1 and J is TRBJ2-3; maybe TRBD1 (6 bases). CDR1 is WNHNN, CDR2 SYGVQD, per germline (reference sequence). The V gene lost 3 bases and the J gene lost 6 bases, with 13 bases spanning the gap. This CDR3 contains 14 residues. The CDR3 region has the DNA TGCGCCAGCAGTGACAGGGGCCCTCGGGATACGCAGTATTTT. Its protein product is CASSDRGPRDTQYF.

The chain uses TRBV13 and TRBJ2-2; 10 bases fit TRBD1. V lost 5 bases, J lost 4 bases, and 16 bases stayed unmatched. Per the germline V gene, CDR1 is PRHDT and CDR2 is FYEKMQ (reference sequence). This CDR3 region has 19 residues. This CDR3 reads CASSKVGQGFFRGTGELFF. Here the CDR3 DNA reads TGTGCCAGCAGCAAAGTGGGACAGGGGTTTTTTCGGGGCACCGGGGAGCTGTTTTTT.

The chain combines TRBV2 with TRBJ1-1; TRBD1 is a possible D gene (5 bases). Germline assignment: CDR1 SNHLY and CDR2 FYNNEI. Trimming removed 4 bases from V and 6 bases from J, with 15 bases in between. The CDR3 contains 14 residues. CDR3 protein: CASSVPLTVPEAFF. In DNA, the CDR3 is TGTGCCAGCAGTGTGCCCTTGACAGTTCCTGAAGCTTTCTTT.

This chain connects TRBV30 to TRBJ2-6; a possible D gene is TRBD2 (5 bases). The CDR3 loop spans 16 amino acids. Germline V gives CDR1 GTSNPN, CDR2 SVGIG (reference sequence). V was clipped by 1 base and J by 0 bases, with 10 bases between them. CDR3 sequence reads: CAWSARGFSGANVLTF. CDR3 nucleotide sequence: TGTGCCTGGAGTGCTCGCGGGTTCTCTGGGGCCAACGTCCTGACTTTC.

Regarding this clone: One end of the junction is discordant with germline, which a read error may explain. The rearrangement joins TRBV28 to TRBJ2-3; 9 bases are shared with TRBD2. This CDR3 spans 14 amino acids. Germline values: CDR1 MDHEN, CDR2 SYDVKM. The CDR3 is CAGRSGGSTDTQYF. In DNA form, the CDR3 reads TGTGCCGGCAGAAGCGGGGGGAGCACAGATACGCAGTATTTT.

This chain links TRBV7-2 with TRBJ1-2; D is undetermined. The CDR3 sequence is 14 residues long. Per the germline V gene, CDR1 is SGHTA and CDR2 is FQGNSA. V lost 4 bases, J lost 4 bases, and 13 bases lay in between. This CDR3 reads CASSSPAGPYGYTF. CDR3 sequence (DNA): TGTGCCAGCAGCTCCCCGGCAGGCCCCTATGGCTACACCTTC.

V gene TRBV28 combines with J gene TRBJ2-2; 12 bases are a match to TRBD2. This CDR3 contains 17 residues. Germline lookup yields CDR1 MDHEN and CDR2 SYDVKM. Trimming removed 8 bases from V and 5 bases from J; junction bases left unmatched: 12. The CDR3 coding sequence is TGTGCCAGCCGCACTAGCGGGAGGCCCATGGGGACCGGGGAGCTGTTTTTT. Translating it yields CASRTSGRPMGTGELFF.

This chain joins TRBV7-3 and TRBJ2-1; 10 bases are a match to TRBD2. The CDR3 totals 16 residues. The V gene's germline CDR1 is SGHTA and CDR2 FQGTGA. V trimming: 1 base; J trimming: 6 bases; junction bases outside the gene matches: 6. The CDR3 sequence: CASSLIPLAGINEQFF. The CDR3 DNA reads TGTGCCAGCAGCTTAATACCACTAGCGGGAATCAATGAGCAGTTCTTC.

The chain carries TRBV9 and TRBJ1-4, with D hard to call. From germline, CDR1 is SGDLS and CDR2 YYNGEE. Trimming cost V 5 bases and J 2 bases, with 16 bases left between them. The CDR3 totals 16 residues. In DNA form, the CDR3 reads TGTGCCAGCAGTAGAAGTCAGGACTTGACTAATGAAAAACTGTTTTTT. Protein product: CASSRSQDLTNEKLFF.

The chain recombines TRBV24-1 with TRBJ1-5, with unresolved D. CDR3 length: 12 amino acids. V was shortened by 5 bases and J by 6 bases, with 7 bases between the two germline ends. CDR1 KGHDR and CDR2 SFDVKD come from the germline V gene. The CDR3 region has the DNA TGTGCCACCAGTGTCGCGGGTCAGCCCCAGCATTTT. Encoded protein: CATSVAGQPQHF.

The rearrangement joins TRBV18 to TRBJ2-3; 10 bases map to TRBD2. V was pared by 6 bases and J by 1 base, with 10 bases of the junction left unmatched. Looked up from germline, CDR1 is KGHSH and CDR2 is LQKENI. The CDR3 is made up of 17 amino acids. The CDR3 DNA is TGTGCCAGCTCCCAGCGGGAGGGCCATTTTGGCACAGATACGCAGTATTTT. Translated, it gives CASSQREGHFGTDTQYF.

V usage is TRBV3-1 (or the pseudogene TRBV3-2) and J usage is TRBJ1-5; a possible D gene is TRBD1 (6 bases). The CDR3 has 14 residues. The V end was cut by 2 bases, the J end by 5 bases, with 10 bases between. The V gene's germline CDR1 is LGHDT and CDR2 YNNKEL (reference sequence). Written as DNA, the CDR3 is TGTGCCAGCAGCCAATTGGGGGCGGATCAGCCCCAGCATTTT. Translation: CASSQLGADQPQHF.

V is TRBV6-5 and J is TRBJ2-3; 7 nucleotides line up with TRBD1. Unmatched junction bases numbered 20, after V lost 6 bases and J lost 14 bases. The length of the CDR3 is 15 residues. Germline assignment: CDR1 MNHEY and CDR2 SVGAGI. CDR3 protein: CASRPYSDRAPSPYF. CDR3 nucleotides: TGTGCCAGCAGACCCTATAGCGACAGGGCCCCATCTCCGTATTTT.

The V and J genes are TRBV28 and TRBJ1-2, with 7 nucleotides matching TRBD1. The CDR3 sequence is 13 residues long. V was pared by 7 bases and J by 6 bases, with 8 bases of the junction left unmatched. Germline assignment: CDR1 MDHEN and CDR2 SYDVKM. The CDR3 is CASISGGGNGYTF. In nucleotides, the CDR3 is TGTGCCAGCATCTCAGGGGGTGGGAATGGCTACACCTTC.

This chain links TRBV30 with TRBJ2-2; 11 bases are shared with TRBD1. CDR3 length equals 15 residues. Germline CDR1 and CDR2: GTSNPN and SVGIG (reference sequence). The J segment lost 7 bases and the V segment lost 4 bases, leaving 8 bases of the junction unmatched. CDR3 nucleotide sequence: TGTGCCTGGAATACGGGACAGGGGGATGGCGGGGAGCTGTTTTTT. Its protein is CAWNTGQGDGGELFF.

This clone has at least ten counts. The rearrangement links TRBV10-3 to TRBJ2-2; TRBD1 agrees at 10 bases. V was pared by 4 bases and J by 5 bases, with 7 bases of the junction left unmatched. Germline V gives CDR1 ENHRY, CDR2 SYGVKD. This CDR3 region has 16 residues. The CDR3 region is CAISATGTGVTGELFF. CDR3 nucleotide sequence: TGTGCCATCAGTGCTACCGGGACAGGGGTTACCGGGGAGCTGTTTTTT.

V is TRBV18 and J is TRBJ2-1; D possibly corresponds to TRBD1 (6 bases). The germline V and J ends were trimmed by 3 bases and 2 bases, with 8 bases remaining between them. Germline assignment: CDR1 KGHSH and CDR2 LQKENI. CDR3 length: 14 residues. The CDR3 reads CASSPDRPYNEQFF. The CDR3, as DNA: TGTGCCAGCTCACCGGACAGACCCTACAATGAGCAGTTCTTC.

V usage is TRBV14 and J usage is TRBJ1-2, with D hard to call. Germline assignment: CDR1 SGHDN and CDR2 FVKESK. V gave up 6 bases and J gave up 0 bases, with 11 bases separating them. The CDR3 has 14 amino acids. The DNA of the CDR3 is TGTGCCAGCAGTCGTCCGGGATCTAACTATGGCTACACCTTC. Residues: CASSRPGSNYGYTF.

This rearrangement joins TRBV10-2 to TRBJ2-7; TRBD1 agrees at 7 bases. Per germline, CDR1 WSHSY and CDR2 SAAADI. The J segment lost 5 bases and the V segment lost 2 bases, leaving 9 bases of the junction unmatched. CDR3 size: 15 residues. CDR3 bases: TGCGCCAGCAGTGAGCACAGGGGAAACGCGCACGAGCAGTACTTC. Its translation is CASSEHRGNAHEQYF.

This chain links TRBV3-1 (or the pseudogene TRBV3-2) with TRBJ1-1, with D possibly matching TRBD1 (5 bases). The V gene's germline CDR1 is LGHDT and CDR2 YNNKEL (reference sequence). The CDR3 has 16 residues. Trimming pared 0 bases from V and 0 bases from J, leaving 11 bases between. The CDR3 DNA is TGTGCCAGCAGCCAAGAAAGGGGCAACATGAACACTGAAGCTTTCTTT. Protein: CASSQERGNMNTEAFF.

The rearrangement joins TRBV30 to TRBJ1-1, with D tentatively TRBD1 (6 bases). This CDR3 has 13 amino acids. Germline values: CDR1 GTSNPN, CDR2 SVGIG (reference sequence). Between the trimmed V and J ends, which lost 3 bases and 0 bases, there was a span of 8 bases. CDR3 sequence: CAWRDRVNTEAFF. As DNA, the CDR3 is TGTGCCTGGAGGGACAGAGTGAACACTGAAGCTTTCTTT.

The J gene is TRBJ2-2, the V gene TRBV30, with D maybe TRBD2 (6 bases). V was shortened by 7 bases and J by 1 base, with 13 bases between the two germline ends. The CDR3 consists of 14 residues. Germline assignment: CDR1 GTSNPN and CDR2 SVGIG (reference sequence). CDR3 amino acids: CASRPRENTGELFF. The DNA for the CDR3 is TGTGCCTCCCGACCGCGGGAGAACACCGGGGAGCTGTTTTTT.